The clone carrying this T cell receptor (delta chain) has a handful of counts. Antigen: not known. Per the germline V gene, CDR1 is TSWWSYY and CDR2 is QGS. The V end was cut by 3 bases, the J end by 1 base, with 12 bases between. This CDR3 has 15 amino acids. The entry originates in a study of Vδ1+ human thymocytes. The study, taken as a whole, reports: In the thymus, TRG and TRD repertoires looked highly polyclonal with Gaussian CDR3 lengths.

Sequences come from RNA converted to cDNA by reverse transcription. Multiplex PCR used pooled V-gene forward primers and a constant-region reverse primer to amplify CDR3s. TCRdb repeated clone calling on the multiplex PCR reads with CATT. The sample includes under 85,000 delta-chain clones, 30% to 45% seen only once; the top ten take 0.2% to 0.3%. Sequences were obtained from Vdelta1+ gamma-delta thymocytes from the thymus. The subset is: FACS-sorted CD3+ TCRalphabeta- TCRVdelta1+ TCRVdelta2- thymocytes. The chain is built from TRDV1 and TRDJ1; D remains ambiguous. The clonotype originates from a boy under three years old who had congenital heart surgery. CDR3 protein: CALGDSFPLTDKLIF. The CDR3 DNA sequence: TGTGCTCTTGGGGATTCATTCCCCCTCACCGATAAACTCATCTTT.